This T cell receptor beta chain was sequenced during a study of blood T cell repertoires in COVID-19 (dated by TCRdb to 2020 to 2021). About the study as a whole: Collaborator samples came from the United States, Italy and Spain and covered acute and convalescent phases of COVID-19. The prospective study material was composed of cDNA or gDNA derived from T cells, B-cell-depleted T cells, or PBMCs. Deeply sampled blood TCRbeta repertoires from subjects exposed to, actively infected with, or recovered from COVID-19 were included in the dataset. The repertoires were released in a freely available public database meant as a resource for research on the immune response to SARS-CoV-2. Samples came from the ongoing ImmuneRACE study (first 160 participants) plus 1,254 subjects from 6 global collaborators. Nearly every sample came with metadata listing a de-identified subject ID, COVID-19 status, age in years and sex. HLA class I and class II types, where available, came from metadata supplied by the sample provider rather than from assay-based typing. Broad study findings and their caveats: The quantity of clinical and demographic metadata differed by source and by participant and was supplied without curation.

The immunoSEQ Assay, a bias-controlled multiplex PCR, was used to amplify TCRbeta CDR3 regions from genomic DNA. From the authors' description of their analysis: The number of nucleated cells in each sample was estimated from the amplification of reference gene primers within the assay. To quantify the absolute abundance of each unique TCRbeta CDR3 rearrangement, sequence reads were collapsed and filtered. For each sample, productive Simpson clonality was calculated as the square root of Simpson's diversity index over productive rearrangements. TCRdb's version of the immuneACCESS table is confined to in-frame rearrangements and falls short of the full clone set. An unresolved V gene accounts for under half of the shortfall where checked; the remainder is of unknown origin. The DNA was the basis for D and trimming; V, J and clone size are from that table. Recorded for this sample are about 240,000 clones; about 82% of them occurred a single time. The top ten constitute around an eighth of the sample.

The collaborating institutions used their own protocols to collect whole blood in K2EDTA tubes. For TCRbeta analysis, collaborator samples were shipped as frozen whole blood, as isolated PBMCs, or as DNA extracted from either sample type. As concerns this clone: Its antigen is not yet known. There are no base qualities to consult, and no much larger clone falls within one base.

Reading from cysteine to phenylalanine, the CDR3 counts 16 amino acids. The only DNA kept is the CDR3, 48 bases in frame from the first base. Unmatched junction bases come to 4, with V trimmed by 2 bases and J by 4 bases. The germline V gene gives CDR1 as MNHEY and CDR2 as SVGAGI. This sequence was found in an elderly man with acute or convalescent COVID-19. The rearrangement joined TRBV6-5 to TRBJ2-3; 12 of the junction bases match TRBD2. The sequenced material came from peripheral blood. The sequenced DNA is TGTGCCAGCAGTTACACGGGACTAGCGGGCGCAGATACGCAGTATTTT. This codes for CASSYTGLAGADTQYF.